This T cell receptor (beta chain) was obtained from a study of T-cell reconstitution after alpha-beta-depleted transplantation in children. This clonotype was detected ten times or more. Its antigen is not known. General observations from the study: Alpha-beta T cells about two months after transplant reportedly derived from several hundred expanded graft clones. T-cell numbers and diversity one year post-transplant derived largely from freshly generated T cells. TCRbeta diversity was high at day 60 in some patients (a result of surviving recipient T cells and thymic progenitors).

Unique molecular identifiers featured in how the TCRbeta library was prepared. TCRdb called the PCR reads again in MiXCR, with one record for every CDR3 protein. The sample has roughly 30,000 distinct CDR3 sequences; around 7% are singletons. V dropped 1 base and J dropped 6 bases, with 13 bases sitting between them. The CDR3 covers 15 residues. Germline loops: CDR1 LGHNA, CDR2 YSLEER. This rearrangement joins TRBV4-3 to TRBJ2-1, with D perhaps TRBD1 (7 bases). The origin of this receptor is a child younger than two who had a stem cell transplant for acute myeloid leukemia, so the T cells may come from the graft donor. This material consisted of peripheral blood, taken 60 days after TCRalphabeta/CD19-depleted stem cell transplant. The CDR3 sequence is CASSQARQGLNEQFF. The CDR3 nucleotides are TGCGCCAGCAGCCAAGCAAGACAGGGACTCAATGAGCAGTTCTTC.